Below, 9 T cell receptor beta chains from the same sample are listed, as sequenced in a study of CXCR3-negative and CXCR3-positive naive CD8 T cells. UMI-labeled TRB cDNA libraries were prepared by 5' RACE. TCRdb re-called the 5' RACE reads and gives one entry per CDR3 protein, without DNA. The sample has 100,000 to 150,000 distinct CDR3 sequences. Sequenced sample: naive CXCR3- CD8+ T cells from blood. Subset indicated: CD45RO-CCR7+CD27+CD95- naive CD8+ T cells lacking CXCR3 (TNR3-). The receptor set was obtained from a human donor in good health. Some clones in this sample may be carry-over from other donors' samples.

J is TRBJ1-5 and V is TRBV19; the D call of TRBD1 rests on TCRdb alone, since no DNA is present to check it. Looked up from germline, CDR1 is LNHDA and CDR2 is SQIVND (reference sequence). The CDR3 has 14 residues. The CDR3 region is CASSIAGGPQPQHF.

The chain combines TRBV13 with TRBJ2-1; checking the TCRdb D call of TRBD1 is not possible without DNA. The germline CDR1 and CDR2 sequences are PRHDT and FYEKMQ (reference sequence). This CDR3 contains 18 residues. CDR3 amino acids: CASSAKDIGQRTYNEQFF.

CDR3 protein: CASTRDFRSPLHF. The chain employs TRBV6-5 and TRBJ1-6. This CDR3 has 13 amino acids. Germline V gives CDR1 MNHEY, CDR2 SVGAGI.

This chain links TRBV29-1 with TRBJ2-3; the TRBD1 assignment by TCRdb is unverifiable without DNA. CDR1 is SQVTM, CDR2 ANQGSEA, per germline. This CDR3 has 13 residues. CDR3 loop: CSAGSGSTDTQYF.

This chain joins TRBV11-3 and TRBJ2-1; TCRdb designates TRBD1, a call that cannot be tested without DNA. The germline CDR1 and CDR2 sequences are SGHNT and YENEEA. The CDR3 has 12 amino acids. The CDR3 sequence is CASSAPLGEQFF.

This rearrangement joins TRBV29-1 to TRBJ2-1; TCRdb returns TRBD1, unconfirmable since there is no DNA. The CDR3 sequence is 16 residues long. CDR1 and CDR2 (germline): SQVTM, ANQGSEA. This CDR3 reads CSVEGIGTGQINEQFF.

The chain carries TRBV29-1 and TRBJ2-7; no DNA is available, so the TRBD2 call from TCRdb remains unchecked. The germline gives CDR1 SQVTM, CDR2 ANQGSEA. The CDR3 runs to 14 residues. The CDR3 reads CSVAFRLLPYEQYF.

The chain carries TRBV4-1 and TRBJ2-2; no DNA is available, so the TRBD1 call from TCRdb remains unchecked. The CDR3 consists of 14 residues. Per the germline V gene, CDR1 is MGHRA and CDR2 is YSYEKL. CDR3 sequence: CASSQVRDSGELFF.

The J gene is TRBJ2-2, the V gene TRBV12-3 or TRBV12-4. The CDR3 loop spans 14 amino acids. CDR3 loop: CASSPPVGTGELFF.